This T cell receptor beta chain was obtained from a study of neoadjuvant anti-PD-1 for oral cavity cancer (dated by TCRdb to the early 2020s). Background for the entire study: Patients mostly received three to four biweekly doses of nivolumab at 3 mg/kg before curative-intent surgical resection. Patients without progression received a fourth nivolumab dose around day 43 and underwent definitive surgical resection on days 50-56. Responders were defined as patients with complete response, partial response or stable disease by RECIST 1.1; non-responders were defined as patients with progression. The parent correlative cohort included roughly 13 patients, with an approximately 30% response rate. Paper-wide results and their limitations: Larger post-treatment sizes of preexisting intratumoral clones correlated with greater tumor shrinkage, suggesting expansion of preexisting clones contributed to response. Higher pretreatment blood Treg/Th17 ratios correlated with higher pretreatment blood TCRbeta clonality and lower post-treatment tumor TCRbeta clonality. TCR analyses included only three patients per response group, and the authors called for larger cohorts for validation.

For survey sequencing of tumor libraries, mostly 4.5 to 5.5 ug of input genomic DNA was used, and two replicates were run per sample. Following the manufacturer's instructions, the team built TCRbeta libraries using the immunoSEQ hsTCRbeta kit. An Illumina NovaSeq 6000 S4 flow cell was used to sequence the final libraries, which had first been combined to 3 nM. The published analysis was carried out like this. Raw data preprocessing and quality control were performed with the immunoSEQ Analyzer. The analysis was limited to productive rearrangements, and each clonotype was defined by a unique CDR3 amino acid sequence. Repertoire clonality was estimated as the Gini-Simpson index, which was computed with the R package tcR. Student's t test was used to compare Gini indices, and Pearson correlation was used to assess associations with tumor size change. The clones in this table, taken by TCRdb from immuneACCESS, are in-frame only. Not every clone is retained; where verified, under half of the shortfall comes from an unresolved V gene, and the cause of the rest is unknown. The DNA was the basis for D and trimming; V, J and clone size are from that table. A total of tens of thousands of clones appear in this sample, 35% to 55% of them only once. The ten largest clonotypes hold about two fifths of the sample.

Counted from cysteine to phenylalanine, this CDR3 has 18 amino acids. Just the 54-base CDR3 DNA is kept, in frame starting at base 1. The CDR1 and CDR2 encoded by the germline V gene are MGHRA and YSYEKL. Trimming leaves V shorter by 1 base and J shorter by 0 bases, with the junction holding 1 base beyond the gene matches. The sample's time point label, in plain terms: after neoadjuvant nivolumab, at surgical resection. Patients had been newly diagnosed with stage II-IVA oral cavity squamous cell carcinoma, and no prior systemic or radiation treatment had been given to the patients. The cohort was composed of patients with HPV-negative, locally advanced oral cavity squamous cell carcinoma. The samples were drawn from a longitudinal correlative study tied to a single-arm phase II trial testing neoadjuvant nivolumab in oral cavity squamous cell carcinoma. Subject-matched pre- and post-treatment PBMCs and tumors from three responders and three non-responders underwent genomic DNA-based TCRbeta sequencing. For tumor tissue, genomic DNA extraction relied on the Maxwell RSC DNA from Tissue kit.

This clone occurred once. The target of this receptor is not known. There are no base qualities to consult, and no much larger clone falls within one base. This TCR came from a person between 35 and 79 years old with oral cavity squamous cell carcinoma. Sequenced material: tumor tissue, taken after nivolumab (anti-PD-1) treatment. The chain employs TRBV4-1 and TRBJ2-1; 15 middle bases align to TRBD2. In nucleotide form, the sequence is TGCGCCAGCAGCCAAGGGACTAGCGGGGGGGGCTCCTACAATGAGCAGTTCTTC. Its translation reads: CASSQGTSGGGSYNEQFF.